The sequence of this T cell receptor beta chain was determined in a study of regulatory T cells in long-lasting Graves disease. Germline V lookup: CDR1 GTSNPN, CDR2 SVGIG (reference sequence). The CDR3 contains 13 residues. V was shortened by 4 bases and J by 4 bases, with 10 bases between the two germline ends. Stated time point: newly diagnosed GD, antithyroid drugs for less than 3 months. The TCR library was prepared using RNA isolated from PBMCs. Many counts were recorded for this clonotype. Arm-PCR of CDR3 regions and iRepertoire HTBI primers were used to build TCR beta libraries. TCRdb re-derived calls from the multiplex PCR reads in MiXCR, one entry per CDR3 protein. Of around 480,000 distinct CDR3 sequences listed, about 16% are singletons. The same data also contributed to another study, on T cells in Graves' hyperthyroidism and ophthalmopathy.

The sample in question was peripheral blood mononuclear cells (PBMCs), obtained at new diagnosis, from a patient treated with antithyroid drugs. The sequence derives from a woman aged 35-65 years with Graves disease. V gene TRBV30 combines with J gene TRBJ1-4; perhaps TRBD1 as D (5 bases). CDR3: CAWNGQVNEKLFF. The CDR3 nucleotides are TGTGCCTGGAACGGACAAGTTAATGAAAAACTGTTTTTT. Combining the CDR3 with reference TRBV30 and TRBJ1-4 gives the whole variable domain SQTIHQWPATLVQPVGSPLSLECTVEGTSNPNLYWYRQAAGRGLQLLFYSVGIGQISSEVPQNLSASRPQDRQFILSSKKLLLSDSGFYLCAWNGQVNEKLFFGSGTQLSVL.